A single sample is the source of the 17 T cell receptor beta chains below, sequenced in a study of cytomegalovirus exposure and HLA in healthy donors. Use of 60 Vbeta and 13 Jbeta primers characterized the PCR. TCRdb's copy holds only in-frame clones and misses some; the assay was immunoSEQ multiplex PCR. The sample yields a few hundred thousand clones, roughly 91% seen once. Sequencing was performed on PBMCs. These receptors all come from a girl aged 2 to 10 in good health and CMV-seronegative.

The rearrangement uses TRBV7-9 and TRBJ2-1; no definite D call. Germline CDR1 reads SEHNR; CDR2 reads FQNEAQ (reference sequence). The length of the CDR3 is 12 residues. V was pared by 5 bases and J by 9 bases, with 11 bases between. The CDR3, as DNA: TGTGCCAGCAGCCAGGTACTGGGTGAGCAGTTCTTC. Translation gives CASSQVLGEQFF.

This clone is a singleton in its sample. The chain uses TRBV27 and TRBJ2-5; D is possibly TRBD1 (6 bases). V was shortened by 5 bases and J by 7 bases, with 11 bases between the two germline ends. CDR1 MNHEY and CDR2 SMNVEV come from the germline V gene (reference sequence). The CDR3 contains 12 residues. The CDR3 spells CASSPGVGTQYF. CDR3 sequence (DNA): TGTGCCAGCAGTCCAGGGGTTGGGACCCAGTACTTC.

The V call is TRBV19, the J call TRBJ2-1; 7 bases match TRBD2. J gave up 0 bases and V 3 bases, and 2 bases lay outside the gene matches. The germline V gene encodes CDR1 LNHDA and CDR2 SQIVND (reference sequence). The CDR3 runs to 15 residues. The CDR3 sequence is CASSMGGSSYNEQFF. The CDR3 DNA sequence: TGTGCCAGTAGTATGGGGGGGAGCTCCTACAATGAGCAGTTCTTC.

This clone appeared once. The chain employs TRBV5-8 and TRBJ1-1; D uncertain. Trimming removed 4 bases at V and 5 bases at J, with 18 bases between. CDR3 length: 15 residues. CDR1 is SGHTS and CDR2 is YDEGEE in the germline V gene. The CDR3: CASSPLQDYSTEAFF. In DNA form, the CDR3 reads TGTGCCAGCAGCCCTCTTCAGGATTATTCGACTGAAGCTTTCTTT.

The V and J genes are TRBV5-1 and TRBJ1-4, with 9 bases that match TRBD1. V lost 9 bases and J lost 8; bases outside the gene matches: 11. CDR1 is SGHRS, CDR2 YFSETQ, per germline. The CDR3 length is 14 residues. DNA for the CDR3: TGCGCCACCACGACGAGGACAGGGGACGAAAAACTGTTTTTT. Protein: CATTTRTGDEKLFF.

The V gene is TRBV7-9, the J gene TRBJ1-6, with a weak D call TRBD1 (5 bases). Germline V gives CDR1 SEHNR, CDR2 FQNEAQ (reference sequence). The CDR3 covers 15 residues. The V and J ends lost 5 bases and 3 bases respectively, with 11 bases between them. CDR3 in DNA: TGTGCCAGCAGCCAAGGGGCCCTCTATAATTCACCCCTCCACTTT. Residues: CASSQGALYNSPLHF. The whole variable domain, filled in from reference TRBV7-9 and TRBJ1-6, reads DTGVSQNPRHKITKRGQNVTFRCDPISEHNRLYWYRQTLGQGPEFLTYFQNEAQLEKSRLLSDRFSAERPKGSFSTLEIQRTEQGDSAMYLCASSQGALYNSPLHFGNGTRLTVT.

The CDR3 DNA reads TGTGCCAGCAGTGCGCTATGGGCTCCCACAGAAAAACTGTTTTTT. This encodes CASSALWAPTEKLFF. The V and J genes are TRBV28 and TRBJ1-4; no reliable D call. The CDR3 runs to 15 residues. Trimming removed 5 bases from V and 8 bases from J, with 18 bases in between. Germline CDR1 reads MDHEN; CDR2 reads SYDVKM.

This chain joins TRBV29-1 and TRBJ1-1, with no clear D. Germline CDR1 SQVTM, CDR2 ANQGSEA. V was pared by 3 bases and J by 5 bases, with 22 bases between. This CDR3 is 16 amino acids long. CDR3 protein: CSVDGASGGRSTEAFF. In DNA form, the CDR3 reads TGCAGCGTTGACGGCGCGTCTGGTGGTCGGAGTACTGAAGCTTTCTTT.

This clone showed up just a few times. CDR3 amino acids: CASSFSHRGNTIYF. CDR3 sequence (DNA): TGTGCCAGCAGCTTCAGTCACCGTGGAAACACCATATATTTT. V gene TRBV7-8 combines with J gene TRBJ1-3, with D unresolved. Germline V gene lookup returns CDR1 SGHVS and CDR2 FQNEAQ. CDR3 size: 14 residues. Trimming removed 3 bases at V and 3 bases at J, with 9 bases between. Looking up the rest from reference TRBV7-8 and TRBJ1-3 gives the full variable domain: GAGVSQSPRYKVAKRGQDVALRCDPISGHVSLFWYQQALGQGPEFLTYFQNEAQLDKSGLPSDRFFAERPEGSVSTLKIQRTQQEDSAVYLCASSFSHRGNTIYFGEGSWLTVV.

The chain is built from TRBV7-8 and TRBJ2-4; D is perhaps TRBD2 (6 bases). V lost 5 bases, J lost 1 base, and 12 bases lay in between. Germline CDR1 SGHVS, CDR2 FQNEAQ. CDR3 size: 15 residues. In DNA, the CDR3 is TGTGCCAGCAGCCCTTTCGGGAGTGCCAAAAACATTCAGTACTTC. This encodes CASSPFGSAKNIQYF.

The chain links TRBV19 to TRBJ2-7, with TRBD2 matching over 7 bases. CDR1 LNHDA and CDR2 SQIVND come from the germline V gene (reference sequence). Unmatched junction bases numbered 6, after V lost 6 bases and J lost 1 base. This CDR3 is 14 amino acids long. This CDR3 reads CASRTTSVSYEQYF. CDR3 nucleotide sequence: TGTGCCAGTAGAACAACTAGCGTATCCTACGAGCAGTACTTC.

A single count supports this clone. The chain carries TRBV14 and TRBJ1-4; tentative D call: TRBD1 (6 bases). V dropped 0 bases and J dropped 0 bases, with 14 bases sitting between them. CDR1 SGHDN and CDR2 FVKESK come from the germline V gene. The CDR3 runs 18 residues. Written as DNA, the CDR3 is TGTGCCAGCAGCCAAGATATCGGAACAGGGTCAACTAATGAAAAACTGTTTTTT. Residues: CASSQDIGTGSTNEKLFF.

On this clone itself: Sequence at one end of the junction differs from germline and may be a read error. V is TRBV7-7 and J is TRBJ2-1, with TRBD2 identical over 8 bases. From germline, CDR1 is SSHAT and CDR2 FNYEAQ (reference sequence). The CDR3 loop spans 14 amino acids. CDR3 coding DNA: TGTGCTAGCAGCCTGAGCGGGGGATACAATGAGCAGTTCTTC. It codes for CASSLSGGYNEQFF.

The CDR3 region is CAINQGAPKDTGELFF. The DNA of the CDR3 is TGTGCCATCAACCAGGGGGCCCCAAAGGACACCGGGGAGCTGTTTTTT. This sequence joins TRBV10-3 and TRBJ2-2, with 8 bases lining up with TRBD1. CDR3 length equals 16 residues. Germline V gene data show CDR1 as ENHRY and CDR2 as SYGVKD. V gave up 7 bases and J gave up 3 bases; unmatched junction bases: 10.

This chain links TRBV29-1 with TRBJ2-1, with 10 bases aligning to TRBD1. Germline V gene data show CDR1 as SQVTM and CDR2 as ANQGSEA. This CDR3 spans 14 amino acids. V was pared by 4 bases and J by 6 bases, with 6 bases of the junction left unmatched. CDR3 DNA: TGCAGCGTTGCTACGGGACAGGGGATCAATGAGCAGTTCTTC. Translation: CSVATGQGINEQFF.

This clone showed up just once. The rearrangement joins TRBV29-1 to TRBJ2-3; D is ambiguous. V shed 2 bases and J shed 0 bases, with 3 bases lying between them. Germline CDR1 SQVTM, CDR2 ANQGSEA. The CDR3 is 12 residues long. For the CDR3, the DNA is TGCAGCGTTGAACAGAGCACAGATACGCAGTATTTT. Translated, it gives CSVEQSTDTQYF.

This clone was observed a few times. In DNA, the CDR3 is TGTGCCAGTAGTATTAGCTCTCTGCGCCATGAGCAGTTCTTC. Amino acid sequence: CASSISSLRHEQFF. The rearrangement links TRBV19 to TRBJ2-1; unclear D gene. Trimming stripped 3 bases from V and 8 bases from J, with 14 bases between. This CDR3 has 14 amino acids. Germline V gives CDR1 LNHDA, CDR2 SQIVND (reference sequence). The full variable domain, completed using reference TRBV19 and TRBJ2-1, is DGGITQSPKYLFRKEGQNVTLSCEQNLNHDAMYWYRQDPGQGLRLIYYSQIVNDFQKGDIAEGYSVSREKKESFPLTVTSAQKNPTAFYLCASSISSLRHEQFFGPGTRLTVL.